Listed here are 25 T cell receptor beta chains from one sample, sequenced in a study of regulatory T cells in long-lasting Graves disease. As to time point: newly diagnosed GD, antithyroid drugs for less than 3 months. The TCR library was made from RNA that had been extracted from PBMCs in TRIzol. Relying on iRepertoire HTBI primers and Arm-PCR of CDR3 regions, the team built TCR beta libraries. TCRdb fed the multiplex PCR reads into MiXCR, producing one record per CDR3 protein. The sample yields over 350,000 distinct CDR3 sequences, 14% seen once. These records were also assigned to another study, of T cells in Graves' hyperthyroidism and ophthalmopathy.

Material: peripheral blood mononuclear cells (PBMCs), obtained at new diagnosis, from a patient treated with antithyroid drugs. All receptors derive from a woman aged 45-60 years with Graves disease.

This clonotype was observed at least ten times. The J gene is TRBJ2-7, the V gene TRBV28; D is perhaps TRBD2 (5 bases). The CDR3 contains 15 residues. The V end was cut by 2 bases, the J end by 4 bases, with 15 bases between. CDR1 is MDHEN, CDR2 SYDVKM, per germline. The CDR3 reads CASSLEGEWVYEQYF. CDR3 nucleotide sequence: TGTGCCAGCAGTTTAGAGGGAGAGTGGGTATACGAGCAGTACTTC.

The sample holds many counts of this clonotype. This chain's CDR3 is CASSPNPTGYEQYF. The CDR3 nucleotides read TGTGCCAGCAGCCCGAACCCGACAGGGTACGAGCAGTACTTC. This chain uses TRBV27 with TRBJ2-7, with 7 bases fitting TRBD1. Losses at the gene ends were 6 bases for V and 4 bases for J; bases not matched to a gene: 9. Germline V CDR1 and CDR2: MNHEY, SMNVEV (reference sequence). The CDR3 is made up of 14 amino acids.

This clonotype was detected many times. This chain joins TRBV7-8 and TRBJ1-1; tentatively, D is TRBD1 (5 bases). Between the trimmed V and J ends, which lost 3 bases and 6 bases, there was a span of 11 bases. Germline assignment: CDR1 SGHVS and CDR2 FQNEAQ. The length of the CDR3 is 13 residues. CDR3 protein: CASSFRAESEAFF. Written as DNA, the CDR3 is TGTGCCAGCAGCTTCAGGGCTGAGTCTGAAGCTTTCTTT.

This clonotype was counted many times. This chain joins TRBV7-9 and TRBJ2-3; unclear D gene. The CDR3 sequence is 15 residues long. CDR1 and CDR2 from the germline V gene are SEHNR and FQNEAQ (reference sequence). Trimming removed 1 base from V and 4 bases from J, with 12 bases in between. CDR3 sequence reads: CASSLVVRAADTQYF. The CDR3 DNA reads TGTGCCAGCAGCTTAGTCGTCCGGGCCGCAGATACGCAGTATTTT.

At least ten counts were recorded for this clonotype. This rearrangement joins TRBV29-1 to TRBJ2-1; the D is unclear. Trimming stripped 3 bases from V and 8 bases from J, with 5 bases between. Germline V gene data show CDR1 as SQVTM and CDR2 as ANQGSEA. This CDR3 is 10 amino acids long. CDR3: CSVDSHEQFF. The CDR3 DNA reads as TGCAGCGTTGATTCCCATGAGCAGTTCTTC.

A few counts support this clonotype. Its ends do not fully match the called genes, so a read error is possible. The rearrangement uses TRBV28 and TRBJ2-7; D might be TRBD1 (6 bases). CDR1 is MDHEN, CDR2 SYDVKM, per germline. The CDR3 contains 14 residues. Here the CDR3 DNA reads TGTGTCAGCAGTTTACCTCGACAGGTTCACGAGCAGTACTTC. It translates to CVSSLPRQVHEQYF. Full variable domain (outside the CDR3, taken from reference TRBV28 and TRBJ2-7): DVKVTQSSRYLVKRTGEKVFLECVQDMDHENMFWYRQDPGLGLRLIYFSYDVKMKEKGDIPEGYSVSREKKERFSLILESASTNQTSMYLCVSSLPRQVHEQYFGPGTRLTVT.

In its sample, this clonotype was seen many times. The chain's CDR3 is CASSQHPAGDGQFF. The CDR3 nucleotides are TGTGCCAGCAGCCAACATCCTGCAGGAGACGGACAGTTCTTC. The chain links TRBV3-1 to TRBJ2-1; unclear D gene. Germline V gives CDR1 LGHDT, CDR2 YNNKEL (reference sequence). V was clipped by 2 bases and J by 13 bases, with 18 bases between them. The CDR3 contains 14 residues.

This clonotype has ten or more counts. In DNA, the CDR3 is TGTGCCAGCACCTTAGGGGACAGCCTTGAGGTGGAGACCCAGTACTTC. It yields the protein CASTLGDSLEVETQYF. The J gene is TRBJ2-5, the V gene TRBV28, with 7 bases lining up with TRBD1. The CDR3 runs to 16 residues. Trimming took 7 bases from V and 5 from J; bases not matched to a gene: 16. Germline assignment: CDR1 MDHEN and CDR2 SYDVKM.

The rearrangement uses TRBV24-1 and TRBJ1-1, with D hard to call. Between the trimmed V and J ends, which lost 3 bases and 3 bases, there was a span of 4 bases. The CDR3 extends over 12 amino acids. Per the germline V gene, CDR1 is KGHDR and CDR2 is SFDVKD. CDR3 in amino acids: CATSDRHTEAFF. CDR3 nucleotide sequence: TGTGCCACCAGTGATCGTCACACTGAAGCTTTCTTT.

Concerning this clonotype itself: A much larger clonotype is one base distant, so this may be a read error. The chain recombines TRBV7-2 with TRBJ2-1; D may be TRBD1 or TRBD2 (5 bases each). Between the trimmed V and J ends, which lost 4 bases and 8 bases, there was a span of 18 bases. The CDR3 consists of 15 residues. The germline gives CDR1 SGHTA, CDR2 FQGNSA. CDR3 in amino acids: CASSSGTPRSYEQFF. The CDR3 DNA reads TGTGCCAGCAGCTCCGGGACCCCCCGGTCATATGAGCAGTTCTTC. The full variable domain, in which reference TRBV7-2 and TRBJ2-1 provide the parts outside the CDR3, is GAGVSQSPSNKVTEKGKDVELRCDPISGHTALYWYRQSLGQGLEFLIYFQGNSAPDKSGLPSDRFSAERTGGSVSTLTIQRTQQEDSAVYLCASSSGTPRSYEQFFGPGTRLTVL.

The CDR3 DNA follows: TGTGCCAGCAGCGTAGGACAGGGGGAAATTATGAACACTGAAGCTTTCTTT. It encodes CASSVGQGEIMNTEAFF. The V and J genes are TRBV3-1 and TRBJ1-1; TRBD1 matches 10 bases. This CDR3 is built from 17 residues. The germline V gene encodes CDR1 LGHDT and CDR2 YNNKEL (reference sequence). Unmatched junction bases numbered 9, after V lost 5 bases and J lost 0 bases.

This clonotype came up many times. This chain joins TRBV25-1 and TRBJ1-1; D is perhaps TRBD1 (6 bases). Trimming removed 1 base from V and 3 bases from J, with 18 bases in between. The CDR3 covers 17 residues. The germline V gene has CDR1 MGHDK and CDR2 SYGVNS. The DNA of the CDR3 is TGTGCCAGCAGTGAATCGTTTGGCAGGGAGGGGGACACTGAAGCTTTCTTT. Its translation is CASSESFGREGDTEAFF.

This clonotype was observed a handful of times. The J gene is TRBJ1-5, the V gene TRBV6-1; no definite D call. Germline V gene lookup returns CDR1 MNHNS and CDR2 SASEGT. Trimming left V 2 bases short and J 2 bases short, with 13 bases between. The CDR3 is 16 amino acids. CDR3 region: CASSEMVRVGNQPQHF. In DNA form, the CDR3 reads TGTGCCAGCAGTGAAATGGTTCGGGTAGGCAATCAGCCCCAGCATTTT.

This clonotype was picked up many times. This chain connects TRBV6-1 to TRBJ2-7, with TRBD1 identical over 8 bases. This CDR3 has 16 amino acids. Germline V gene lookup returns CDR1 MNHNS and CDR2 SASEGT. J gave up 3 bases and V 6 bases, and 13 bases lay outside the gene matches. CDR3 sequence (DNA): TGTGCCAGCAGGGGACAGGCACACCTCCTTGACTACGAGCAGTACTTC. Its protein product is CASRGQAHLLDYEQYF.

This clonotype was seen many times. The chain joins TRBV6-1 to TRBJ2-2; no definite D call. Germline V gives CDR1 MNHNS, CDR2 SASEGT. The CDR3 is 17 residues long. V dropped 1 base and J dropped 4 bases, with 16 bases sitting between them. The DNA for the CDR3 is TGTGCCAGCAGTGAAGACCCCATAGTAAGAAGCACCGGGGAGCTGTTTTTT. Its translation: CASSEDPIVRSTGELFF.

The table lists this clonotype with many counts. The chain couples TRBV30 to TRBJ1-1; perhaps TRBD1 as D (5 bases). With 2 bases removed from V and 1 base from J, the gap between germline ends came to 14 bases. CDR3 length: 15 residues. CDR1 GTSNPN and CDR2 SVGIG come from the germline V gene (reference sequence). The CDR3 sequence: CAWSPGRIKNTEAFF. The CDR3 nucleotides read TGTGCCTGGAGTCCGGGACGAATTAAGAACACTGAAGCTTTCTTT. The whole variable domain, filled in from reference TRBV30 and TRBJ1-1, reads SQTIHQWPATLVQPVGSPLSLECTVEGTSNPNLYWYRQAAGRGLQLLFYSVGIGQISSEVPQNLSASRPQDRQFILSSKKLLLSDSGFYLCAWSPGRIKNTEAFFGQGTRLTVV.

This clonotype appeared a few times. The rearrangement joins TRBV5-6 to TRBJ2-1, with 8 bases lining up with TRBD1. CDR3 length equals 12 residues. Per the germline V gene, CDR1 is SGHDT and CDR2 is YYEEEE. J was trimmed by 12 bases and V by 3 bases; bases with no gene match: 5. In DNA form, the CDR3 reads TGTGCCAGCAGCTCGACAGGGGTTTGGCAGTTCTTC. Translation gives CASSSTGVWQFF. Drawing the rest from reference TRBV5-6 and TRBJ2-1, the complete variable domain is DAGVTQSPTHLIKTRGQQVTLRCSPKSGHDTVSWYQQALGQGPQFIFQYYEEEERQRGNFPDRFSGHQFPNYSSELNVNALLLGDSALYLCASSSTGVWQFFGPGTRLTVL.

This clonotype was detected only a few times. Here the CDR3 DNA reads TGTGCCAGCAGTTACTCGTTATTTGGGACTAGCGGGACGTCGGAGACAGATACGCAGTATTTT. Translation gives CASSYSLFGTSGTSETDTQYF. V gene TRBV6-5 combines with J gene TRBJ2-3, with TRBD2 identical over 13 bases. The ends lost 0 bases at V and 3 bases at J; junction bases unmatched: 15. This CDR3 is built from 21 residues. The V gene's germline CDR1 is MNHEY and CDR2 SVGAGI.

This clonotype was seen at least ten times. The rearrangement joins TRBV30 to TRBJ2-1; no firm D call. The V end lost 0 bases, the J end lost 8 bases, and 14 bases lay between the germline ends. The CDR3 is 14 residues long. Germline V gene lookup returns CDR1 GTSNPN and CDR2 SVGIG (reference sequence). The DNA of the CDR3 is TGTGCCTGGAGTGTAATGACCTCGATCGATGAGCAGTTCTTC. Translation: CAWSVMTSIDEQFF.

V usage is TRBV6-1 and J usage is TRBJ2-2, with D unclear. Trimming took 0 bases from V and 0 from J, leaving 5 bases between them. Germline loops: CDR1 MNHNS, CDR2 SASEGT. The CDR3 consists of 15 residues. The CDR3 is CASSEARSNTGELFF. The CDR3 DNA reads TGTGCCAGCAGTGAAGCGCGATCGAACACCGGGGAGCTGTTTTTT.

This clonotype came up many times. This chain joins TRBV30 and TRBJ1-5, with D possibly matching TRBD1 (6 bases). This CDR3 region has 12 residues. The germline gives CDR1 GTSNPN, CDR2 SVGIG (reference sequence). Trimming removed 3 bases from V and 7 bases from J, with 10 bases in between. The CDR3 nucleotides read TGTGCCTGGAGCTACAGGGCCCAGCCCCAGCATTTT. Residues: CAWSYRAQPQHF.

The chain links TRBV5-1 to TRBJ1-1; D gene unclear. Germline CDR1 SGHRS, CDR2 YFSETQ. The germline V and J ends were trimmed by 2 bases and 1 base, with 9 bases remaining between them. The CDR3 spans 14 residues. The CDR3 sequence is CASSLTASNTEAFF. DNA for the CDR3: TGCGCCAGCAGCTTAACAGCTTCGAACACTGAAGCTTTCTTT.

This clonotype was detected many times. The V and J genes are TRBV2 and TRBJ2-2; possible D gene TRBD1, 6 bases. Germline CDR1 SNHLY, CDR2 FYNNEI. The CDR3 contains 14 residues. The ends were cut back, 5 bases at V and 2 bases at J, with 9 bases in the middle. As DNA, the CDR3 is TGTGCCAGCAGTCGGACAGACAACACCGGGGAGCTGTTTTTT. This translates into CASSRTDNTGELFF. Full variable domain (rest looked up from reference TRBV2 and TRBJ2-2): EPEVTQTPSHQVTQMGQEVILRCVPISNHLYFYWYRQILGQKVEFLVSFYNNEISEKSEIFDDQFSVERPDGSNFTLKIRSTKLEDSAMYFCASSRTDNTGELFFGEGSRLTVL.

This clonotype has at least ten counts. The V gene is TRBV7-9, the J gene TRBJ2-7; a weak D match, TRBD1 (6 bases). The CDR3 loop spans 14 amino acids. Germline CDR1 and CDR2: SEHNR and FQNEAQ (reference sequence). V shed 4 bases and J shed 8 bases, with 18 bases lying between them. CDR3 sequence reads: CASSSRTDPLKQYF. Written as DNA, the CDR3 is TGTGCCAGCAGCTCAAGGACAGACCCCTTGAAGCAGTACTTC.

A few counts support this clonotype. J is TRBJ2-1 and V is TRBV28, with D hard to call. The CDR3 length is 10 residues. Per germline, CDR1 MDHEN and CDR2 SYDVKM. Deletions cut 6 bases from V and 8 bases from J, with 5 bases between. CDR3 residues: CASRKYEQFF. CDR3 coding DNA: TGTGCCAGCAGGAAATATGAGCAGTTCTTC.